These T cell receptor beta chains were read from a single sample in a study of T cells in Graves' hyperthyroidism and ophthalmopathy. TCRdb reanalysed the multiplex PCR reads using MiXCR and keeps one entry per CDR3 protein. The profile shows about 550,000 distinct CDR3 sequences, roughly 20% of them singletons. The sequenced material came from blood. The receptor source for this set is a man between 18 and 29 years old with Graves' hyperthyroidism. Both conserved end residues are part of each CDR3. The D gene is left open where the match is weak. Clone size is given for some rows only: seen once, a few or many times, or a class if the clone is expanded.

cdr3_aa,cdr3_nt,clone_size,j_call,v_call,d_call
CASPLGGGTEAFF,TGTGCCAGCCCTCTTGGGGGTGGCACTGAAGCTTTCTTT,once,TRBJ1-1,TRBV6-1,-
CASSPPGSNYGYTF,TGCGCCAGCAGCCCCCCAGGGTCAAACTATGGCTACACCTTC,many,TRBJ1-2,TRBV4-1,-
CASSLLIVGGYEQYF,TGTGCCAGCAGCTTATTGATCGTGGGGGGCTACGAGCAGTACTTC,-,TRBJ2-7,TRBV7-2,-
CASSLTGFGTGGIQPQHF,TGTGCCAGCAGTTTAACGGGTTTTGGGACAGGGGGCATTCAGCCCCAGCATTTT,-,TRBJ1-5,TRBV12-3/TRBV12-4,TRBD1
CASSPPGSGNTIYF,TGTGCCAGCAGCCCCCCCGGCTCTGGAAACACCATATATTTT,many,TRBJ1-3,TRBV6-1,-
CSARDSGGTIRGYGYTF,TGCAGTGCTAGAGATTCCGGGGGCACTATAAGGGGCTATGGCTACACCTTC,many,TRBJ1-2,TRBV20-1,-
CASSPELAGAQETQYF,TGTGCCAGCAGTCCCGAACTAGCGGGGGCCCAAGAGACCCAGTACTTC,many,TRBJ2-5,TRBV6-2/TRBV6-3,TRBD2
CASSLEETQYF,TGTGCCAGCAGTTTAGAAGAGACCCAGTACTTC,many,TRBJ2-5,TRBV28,-
CASSISRGANYGYTF,TGTGCCAGTAGTATATCCCGAGGAGCTAACTATGGCTACACCTTC,-,TRBJ1-2,TRBV19,-
CASRQTGFYGYTF,TGTGCCAGCAGACAGACAGGGTTCTATGGCTACACCTTC,many,TRBJ1-2,TRBV6-1,TRBD1
CASSPDRYGYTF,TGTGCCAGCAGTCCGGACCGCTATGGCTACACCTTC,many,TRBJ1-2,TRBV28,-
CASSLARLAGGPRETQYF,TGTGCCAGCAGCTTAGCGCGACTAGCGGGAGGGCCGAGAGAGACCCAGTACTTC,few,TRBJ2-5,TRBV7-8,TRBD2
CASSITDANTEAFF,TGTGCCAGTAGTATAACAGACGCGAACACTGAAGCTTTCTTT,few,TRBJ1-1,TRBV19,-
CSVDTTGYNTEAFF,TGCAGCGTTGATACGACAGGGTATAACACTGAAGCTTTCTTT,-,TRBJ1-1,TRBV29-1,TRBD1
CASSYRLTPQHF,TGTGCCAGCAGTTACCGACTCACGCCCCAGCATTTT,many,TRBJ1-5,TRBV6-6,-
CATSKGTGWSDEQFF,TGTGCCACCAGTAAAGGGACAGGGTGGTCCGATGAGCAGTTCTTC,-,TRBJ2-1,TRBV24-1,TRBD1
CASSSMGPPVYEQYF,TGTGCCAGCAGTTCCATGGGGCCACCTGTTTACGAGCAGTACTTC,-,TRBJ2-7,TRBV6-5,-
CASSLVGGRAGELFF,TGTGCCAGCAGCTTAGTAGGGGGGCGTGCCGGGGAGCTGTTTTTT,few,TRBJ2-2,TRBV7-8,-
CASSGLGGGEGPEAFF,TGTGCCAGCAGCGGACTGGGCGGGGGGGAAGGGCCTGAAGCTTTCTTT,many,TRBJ1-1,TRBV6-5,-
CASSPRTGGQPQHF,TGTGCCAGCAGTCCCAGGACAGGGGGACAGCCCCAGCATTTT,many,TRBJ1-5,TRBV6-1,TRBD1
CASPGPLNTEAFF,TGTGCCAGCCCAGGGCCTTTGAACACTGAAGCTTTCTTT,many,TRBJ1-1,TRBV6-5,-
CASNRGGQGYEQYF,TGTGCCAGCAATCGCGGTGGACAGGGCTACGAGCAGTACTTC,many,TRBJ2-7,TRBV2,TRBD1
CASSEAGQGTKNIKYF,TGTGCCAGCAGTGAAGCGGGGCAGGGGACCAAAAACATTAAGTACTTC,-,TRBJ2-4,TRBV6-1,-
CASSDSRMYSNQPQHF,TGTGCCAGCAGTGATTCCAGGATGTATAGCAATCAGCCCCAGCATTTT,-,TRBJ1-5,TRBV6-1,-
CASGPRGQEQYF,TGTGCCAGCGGGCCGAGGGGGCAGGAGCAGTACTTC,many,TRBJ2-7,TRBV12-3/TRBV12-4,TRBD1
CASSLRPEFGQPQHF,TGTGCCAGCAGTCTCAGGCCAGAGTTCGGTCAGCCCCAGCATTTT,many,TRBJ1-5,TRBV12-3/TRBV12-4,-
CASSYVGANYGYTF,TGTGCCAGCAGTTACGTTGGGGCTAACTATGGCTACACCTTC,many,TRBJ1-2,TRBV6-5,-
CASSPTRGNTEAFF,TGCGCCAGCAGCCCTACTAGAGGAAACACTGAAGCTTTCTTT,many,TRBJ1-1,TRBV5-1,-
CASRPQGTGTGELFF,TGTGCCAGCAGACCACAGGGGACGGGCACCGGGGAGCTGTTTTTT,-,TRBJ2-2,TRBV12-3/TRBV12-4,TRBD1
CASSLDSSSGNTIYF,TGTGCCAGCAGCTTGGACAGCAGCTCTGGAAACACCATATATTTT,many,TRBJ1-3,TRBV11-1,-
CASSFGDQETQYF,TGTGCCAGCAGTTTCGGCGACCAAGAGACCCAGTACTTC,many,TRBJ2-5,TRBV12-3/TRBV12-4,-
CASSYVSVRTEQYF,TGTGCCAGCAGTTACGTCTCTGTCCGGACCGAGCAGTACTTC,-,TRBJ2-7,TRBV6-5,-
CSVIGRANYGYTF,TGCAGCGTTATAGGACGCGCTAACTATGGCTACACCTTC,many,TRBJ1-2,TRBV29-1,-
CATSEQGAGANVLTF,TGTGCCACCAGTGAGCAGGGTGCTGGGGCCAACGTCCTGACTTTC,-,TRBJ2-6,TRBV24-1,-
CATLRTGAPAEAFF,TGTGCCACCTTAAGGACAGGGGCGCCGGCTGAAGCTTTCTTT,many,TRBJ1-1,TRBV12-3/TRBV12-4,TRBD1
CASSLTVVAGGLETQYF,TGTGCCAGCAGTTTAACGGTAGTAGCGGGGGGGCTTGAGACCCAGTACTTC,-,TRBJ2-5,TRBV27,TRBD2
CASSERGTVNTEAFF,TGTGCCAGCAGTGAAAGGGGGACGGTGAACACTGAAGCTTTCTTT,-,TRBJ1-1,TRBV25-1,-
CSVEGGPSPKAFF,TGCAGCGTTGAGGGTGGACCGTCTCCAAAAGCTTTCTTT,many,TRBJ1-1,TRBV29-1,-
CASNSRGRNTEAFF,TGTGCCAGCAACTCGAGGGGACGGAACACTGAAGCTTTCTTT,medium-sized,TRBJ1-1,TRBV12-3/TRBV12-4,-